A selection of T cell receptor beta chains follows, all from one sample in a study of T cells after yellow fever vaccination. TCRdb reanalysed the 5' RACE reads using MiXCR and keeps one entry per CDR3 protein. This sample has 250,000 to 300,000 distinct CDR3 sequences, with roughly 5.6% found just once. This sample comprised CD4+ T cells sorted from PBMCs, obtained on the day of the yellow fever booster vaccination. The receptor set was obtained from a man aged 18 to 29 who received the YFV17D yellow fever vaccine. CDR3s include the opening cysteine and the closing phenylalanine or tryptophan. A D gene is named only where the DNA matches it firmly. Not every row has a clone size; where given, it reads once, few, many or a size class.

>.|TRBJ1-6|.|TRBV20-1
TGCAGTGCTAGACAGGGTAATTCACCCCTCCACTTT
CSARQGNSPLHF
>.|TRBJ1-6|few|TRBV4-3
TGCGCCAGCAGCCAAGATGAAGGTTCACCCCTCCACTTT
CASSQDEGSPLHF
>.|TRBJ2-5|.|TRBV10-3
TGTGCCATCAGTGAGTCATCCGGGGGGCGTGAGACCCAGTACTTC
CAISESSGGRETQYF
>.|TRBJ2-2|.|TRBV20-1
TGCAGTGCTAGAGCCCAGGCAGGCAGTGCCGGGGAGCTGTTTTTT
CSARAQAGSAGELFF
>TRBD2|TRBJ2-7|.|TRBV4-2
TGTGCCAGCACTCCTGGGACTAGCGGGGGGAAGGGGGCCTACGAGCAGTACTTC
CASTPGTSGGKGAYEQYF
>.|TRBJ1-5|few|TRBV7-6
TGTGCCAGCAGCTTAGCGTCCGGGGGTCGGAGCAATCAGCCCCAGCATTTT
CASSLASGGRSNQPQHF
>.|TRBJ2-5|.|TRBV6-6
TGTGCCAGCAGTCGGTCCCAGCCGGGGGAGACCCAGTACTTC
CASSRSQPGETQYF
>TRBD1|TRBJ2-2|few|TRBV4-3
TGCGCCAGCAGCCCCTATCCACAGGGGGCGAGCGGGGAGCTGTTTTTT
CASSPYPQGASGELFF
>TRBD2|TRBJ2-5|.|TRBV4-3
TGCGCCAGCAGCCAAGACTCGAAGCGGGGGCGGCAAGAGACCCAGTACTTC
CASSQDSKRGRQETQYF
>.|TRBJ1-4|.|TRBV7-6
TGTGCCAGCAGCTTAGTCCCCGCTGCAACTAATGAAAAACTGTTTTTT
CASSLVPAATNEKLFF
>TRBD2|TRBJ2-3|few|TRBV10-3
TGTGCCATCAGTGAGTCGGGGGTAGCGGGGGGATCAGATACGCAGTATTTT
CAISESGVAGGSDTQYF
>.|TRBJ2-7|.|TRBV11-3
TGTGCCAGCAGCTCTCGCTCCGGCAAGCAGTACTTC
CASSSRSGKQYF